This TCR beta chain derives from a study of T cells in Graves' hyperthyroidism and ophthalmopathy. This CDR3 has 16 residues. The junction had 12 bases not matched to a gene; V was cut back by 4 bases and J by 3 bases. Per the germline V gene, CDR1 is MNHEY and CDR2 is SMNVEV (reference sequence). The CDR3 regions of TCR beta were amplified from RNA transcripts. The HTBI set primed first-round TCR CDR3 RT-PCR. One entry per CDR3 protein, called by TCRdb with MiXCR from the multiplex PCR reads. The sample has about 380,000 distinct CDR3 sequences; approximately 13% are singletons. This clonotype occurred many times.

This TCR was sampled from a man aged 25 to 45 with Graves' hyperthyroidism that later progressed to Graves' ophthalmopathy. Material: blood. The chain recombines TRBV27 with TRBJ2-7; 7 bases are shared with TRBD2. This CDR3 is CASSSIRGVGLYEQYF. For the CDR3, the DNA is TGTGCCAGCAGTTCGATACGGGGGGTAGGGCTCTACGAGCAGTACTTC.